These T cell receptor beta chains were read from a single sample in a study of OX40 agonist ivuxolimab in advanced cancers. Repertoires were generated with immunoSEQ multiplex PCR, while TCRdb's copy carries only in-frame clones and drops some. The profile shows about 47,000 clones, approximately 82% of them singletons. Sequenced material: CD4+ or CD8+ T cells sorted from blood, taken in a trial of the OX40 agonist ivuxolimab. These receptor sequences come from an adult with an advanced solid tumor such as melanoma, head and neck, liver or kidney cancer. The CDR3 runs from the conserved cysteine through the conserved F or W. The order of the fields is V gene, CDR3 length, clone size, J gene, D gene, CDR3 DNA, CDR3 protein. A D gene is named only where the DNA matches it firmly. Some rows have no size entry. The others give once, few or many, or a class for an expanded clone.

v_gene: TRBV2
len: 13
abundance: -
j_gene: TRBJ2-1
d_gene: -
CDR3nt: TGTGCCAGCTTCGGGAGCCCCTACAATGAGCAGTTCTTC
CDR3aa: CASFGSPYNEQFF

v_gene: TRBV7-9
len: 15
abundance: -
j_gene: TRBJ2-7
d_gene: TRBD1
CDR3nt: TGTGCCAGCAGACCAGGACAGGCGTTCTCCTACGAGCAGTACTTC
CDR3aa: CASRPGQAFSYEQYF

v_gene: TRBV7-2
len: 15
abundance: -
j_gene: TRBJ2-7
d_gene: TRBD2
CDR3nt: TGTGCCAGCAGCCAAGAGAGGACTAGCGTCTACGAGCAGTACTTC
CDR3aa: CASSQERTSVYEQYF

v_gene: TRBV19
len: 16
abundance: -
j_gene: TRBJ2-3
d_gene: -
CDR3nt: TGTGCCAGTAGTATTACCGGGGGAGGACCCACAGATACGCAGTATTTT
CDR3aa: CASSITGGGPTDTQYF

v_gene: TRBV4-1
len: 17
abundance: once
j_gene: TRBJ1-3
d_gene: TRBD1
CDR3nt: TGCGCCAGCAGCCATCAAAGGGACAGTGGCTCTGGAAACACCATATATTTT
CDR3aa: CASSHQRDSGSGNTIYF

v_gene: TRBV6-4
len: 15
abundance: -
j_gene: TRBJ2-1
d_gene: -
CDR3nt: TGTGCCAGCAGTTCCCTAGGGGTCGGTTCCAATGAGCAGTTCTTC
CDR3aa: CASSSLGVGSNEQFF

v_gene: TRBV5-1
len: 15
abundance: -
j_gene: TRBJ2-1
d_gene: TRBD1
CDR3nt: TGCGCCACCTCGGAGGGGACAGGGGGCTTTAATGAGCAGTTCTTC
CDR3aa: CATSEGTGGFNEQFF

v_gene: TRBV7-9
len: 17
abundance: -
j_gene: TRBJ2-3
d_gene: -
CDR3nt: TGTGCCAGCAGCTCCTCCCCCCCCAGCTTAAGCACAGATACGCAGTATTTT
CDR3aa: CASSSSPPSLSTDTQYF

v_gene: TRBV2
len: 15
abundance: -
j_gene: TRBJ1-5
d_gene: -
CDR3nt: TGTGCCAGCAGTGACGGGCCCGACCCCAATCAGCCCCAGCATTTT
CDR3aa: CASSDGPDPNQPQHF

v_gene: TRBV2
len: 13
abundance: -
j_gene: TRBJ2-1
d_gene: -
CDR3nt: TGTGCCAGCACGTACTTACTCTACAATGAGCAGTTCTTC
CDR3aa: CASTYLLYNEQFF

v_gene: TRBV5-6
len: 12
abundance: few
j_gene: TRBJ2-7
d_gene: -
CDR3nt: TGTGCCAGCAGCCGACAGGACCCTAAGCAGTACTTC
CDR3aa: CASSRQDPKQYF

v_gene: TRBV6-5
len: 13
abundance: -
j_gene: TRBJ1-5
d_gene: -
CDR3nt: TGTGCCAGCAGTTACTCGATCCGGGAGCCCCAGCATTTT
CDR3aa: CASSYSIREPQHF

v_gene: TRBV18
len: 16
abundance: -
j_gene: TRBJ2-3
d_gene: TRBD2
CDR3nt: TGTGCCAGCTCACCACTGATGACTAGCGGGACAGATACGCAGTATTTT
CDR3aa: CASSPLMTSGTDTQYF

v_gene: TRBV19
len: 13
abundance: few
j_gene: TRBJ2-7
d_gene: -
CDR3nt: TGTGCCAGTAGTATTGGGGCAGCTTACGAGCAGTACTTC
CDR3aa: CASSIGAAYEQYF

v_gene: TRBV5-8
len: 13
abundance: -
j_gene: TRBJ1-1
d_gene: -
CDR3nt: TGTGCCAGCAGCTTGCCCGGGACGGTAAAAGCTTTCTTT
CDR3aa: CASSLPGTVKAFF

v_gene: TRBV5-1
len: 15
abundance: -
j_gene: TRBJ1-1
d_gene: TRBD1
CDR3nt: TGCGCCAGCAGCTTGAAGACAGGGGGGAACACTGAAGCTTTCTTT
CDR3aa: CASSLKTGGNTEAFF

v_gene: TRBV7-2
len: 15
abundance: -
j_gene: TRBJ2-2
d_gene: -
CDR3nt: TGTGCCAGCAGCTTAGTTGCAGGAGGCACCGGGGAGCTGTTTTTT
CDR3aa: CASSLVAGGTGELFF

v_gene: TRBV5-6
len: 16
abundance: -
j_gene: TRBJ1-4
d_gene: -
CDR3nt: TGTGCCAGCAGCTTGGGACTGACACCAACTAATGAAAAACTGTTTTTT
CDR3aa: CASSLGLTPTNEKLFF

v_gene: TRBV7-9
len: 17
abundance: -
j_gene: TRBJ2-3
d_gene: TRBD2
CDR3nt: TGTGCCAGCAGCACCGGGACTAGCGAGGCTAGCACAGATACGCAGTATTTT
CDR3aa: CASSTGTSEASTDTQYF

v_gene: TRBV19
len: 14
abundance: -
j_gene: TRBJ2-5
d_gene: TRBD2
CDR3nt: TGTGCCAGTAGTACCGCGACTAGCGGAGAGACCCAGTACTTC
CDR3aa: CASSTATSGETQYF

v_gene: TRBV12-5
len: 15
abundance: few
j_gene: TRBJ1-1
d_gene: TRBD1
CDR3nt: TGTGCTAGTGGTACACGGACAGGGGGCCTTACTGAAGCTTTCTTT
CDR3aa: CASGTRTGGLTEAFF

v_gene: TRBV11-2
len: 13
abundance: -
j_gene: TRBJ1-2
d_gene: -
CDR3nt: TGTGCCAGCAGCCAGGACGGCAACTATGGCTACACCTTC
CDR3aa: CASSQDGNYGYTF

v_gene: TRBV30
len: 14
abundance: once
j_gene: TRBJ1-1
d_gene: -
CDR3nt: TGTGCCTGGAAAGGCGAAGGGGTTTACACTGAAGCTTTCTTT
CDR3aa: CAWKGEGVYTEAFF

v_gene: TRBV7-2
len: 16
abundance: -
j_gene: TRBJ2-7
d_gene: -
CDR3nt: TGTGCCAGCAGCCTCGGAGGAGGGGGGCCCTCCTACGAGCAGTACTTC
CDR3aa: CASSLGGGGPSYEQYF

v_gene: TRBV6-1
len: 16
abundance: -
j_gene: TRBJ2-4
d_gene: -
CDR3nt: TGTGCCAGCAGTGAAGGGGGGGCAAGAGCCAAAAACATTCAGTACTTC
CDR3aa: CASSEGGARAKNIQYF

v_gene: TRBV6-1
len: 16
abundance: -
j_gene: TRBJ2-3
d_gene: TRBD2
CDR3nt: TGTGCCAGCAGTGAAGGGACTAGCGGGAGGGGATATACGCAGTATTTT
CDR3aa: CASSEGTSGRGYTQYF

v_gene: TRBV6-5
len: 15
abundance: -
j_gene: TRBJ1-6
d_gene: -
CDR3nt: TGTGCCAGCAGCCCTGAGACAGGTCCGTCTTCGGCCCTCCACTTT
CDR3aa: CASSPETGPSSALHF

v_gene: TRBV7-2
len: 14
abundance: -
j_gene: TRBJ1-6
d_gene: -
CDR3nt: TGTGCCAGCAGCTTAACAGGGATTAATTCACCCCTCCACTTT
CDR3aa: CASSLTGINSPLHF

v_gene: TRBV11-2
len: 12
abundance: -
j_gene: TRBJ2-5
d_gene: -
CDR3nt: TGTGCCAGCAGCTTCGTGGGGGAGACCCAGTACTTC
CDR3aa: CASSFVGETQYF

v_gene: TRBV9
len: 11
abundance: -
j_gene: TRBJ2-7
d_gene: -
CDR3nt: TGTGCCAGCAGCGTAGGAAACGAGCAGTACTTC
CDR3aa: CASSVGNEQYF

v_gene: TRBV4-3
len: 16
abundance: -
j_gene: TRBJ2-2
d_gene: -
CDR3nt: TGCGCCAGCAGCCAAGATTTGCAGGGGGGTAGCCGGGAGCTGTTTTTT
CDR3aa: CASSQDLQGGSRELFF

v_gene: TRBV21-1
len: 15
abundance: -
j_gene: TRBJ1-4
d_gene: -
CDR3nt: TGTGCCAGCAGCGAACGACAGAGTAATAATGAAAAACTGTTTTTT
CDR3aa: CASSERQSNNEKLFF

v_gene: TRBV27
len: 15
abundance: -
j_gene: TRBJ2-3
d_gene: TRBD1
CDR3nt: TGTGCCAGCAGCAGGACAGGGGATTCCTTGTATACGCAGTATTTT
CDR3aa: CASSRTGDSLYTQYF

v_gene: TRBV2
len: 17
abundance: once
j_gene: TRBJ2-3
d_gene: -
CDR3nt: TGTGCCAGCAGTGAAAAGGGACACGGTTCCCTTGCAGATACGCAGTATTTT
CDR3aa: CASSEKGHGSLADTQYF

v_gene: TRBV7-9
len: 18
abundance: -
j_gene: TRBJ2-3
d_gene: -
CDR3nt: TGTGCCAGCAGCCCCGCGGGATTAGGGAATCACTTAACAGATACGCAGTATTTT
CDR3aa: CASSPAGLGNHLTDTQYF

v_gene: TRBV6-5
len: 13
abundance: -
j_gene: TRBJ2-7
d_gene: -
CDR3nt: TGTGCCAGCTCTTGGGGCCCATCCTACGAGCAGTACTTC
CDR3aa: CASSWGPSYEQYF

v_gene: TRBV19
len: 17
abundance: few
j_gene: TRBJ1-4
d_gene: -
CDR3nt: TGTGCCAGTTCTGGCGCGGGGCACGCCGCAACTAATGAAAAACTGTTTTTT
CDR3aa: CASSGAGHAATNEKLFF

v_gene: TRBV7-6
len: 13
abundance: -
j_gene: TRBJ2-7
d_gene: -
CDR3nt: TGTGCCAGCAGCTTCTCTGGTACCTACGAGCAGTACTTC
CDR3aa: CASSFSGTYEQYF

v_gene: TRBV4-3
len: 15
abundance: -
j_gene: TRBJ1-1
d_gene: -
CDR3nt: TGCGCCAGCAGCCAAGTGTTGGCAGGGGCATTAGGGGCTTTCTTT
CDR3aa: CASSQVLAGALGAFF

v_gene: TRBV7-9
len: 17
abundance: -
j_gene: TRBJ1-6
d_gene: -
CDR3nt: TGTGCCAGCAGCTTACCTGCGTTGAGCTCCTATAATTCACCCCTCCACTTT
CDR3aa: CASSLPALSSYNSPLHF

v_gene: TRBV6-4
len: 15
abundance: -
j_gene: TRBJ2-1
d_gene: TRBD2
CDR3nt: TGTGCCAGCAGCCTAAGCGGGAGATTGGGTAATGAGCAGTTCTTC
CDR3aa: CASSLSGRLGNEQFF

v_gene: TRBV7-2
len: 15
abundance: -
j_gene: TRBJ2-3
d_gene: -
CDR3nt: TGTGCCAGCAGCTTAGCGCAGCAAGGTTTTAATACGCAGTATTTT
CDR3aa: CASSLAQQGFNTQYF

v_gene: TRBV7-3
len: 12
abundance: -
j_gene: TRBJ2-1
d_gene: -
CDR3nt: TGTGCCAGCAGCTTTTCGGGGAATGAGCAGTTCTTC
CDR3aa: CASSFSGNEQFF

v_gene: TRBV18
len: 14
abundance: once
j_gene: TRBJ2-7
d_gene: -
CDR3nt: TGTGCCAGCTCACCAGAGACCCTAGGATACGAGCAGTACTTC
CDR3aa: CASSPETLGYEQYF

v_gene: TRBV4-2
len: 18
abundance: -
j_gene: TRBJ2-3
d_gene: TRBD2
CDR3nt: TGTGCCAGCAGCCAAGACCCTACTAGCGGGGGGGCCGCAGATACGCAGTATTTT
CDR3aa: CASSQDPTSGGAADTQYF

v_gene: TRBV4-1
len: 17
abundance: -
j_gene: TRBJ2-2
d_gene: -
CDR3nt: TGCGCCAGCAGCCAAGATCCCGGGGGCGCAGGCACCGGGGAGCTGTTTTTT
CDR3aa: CASSQDPGGAGTGELFF

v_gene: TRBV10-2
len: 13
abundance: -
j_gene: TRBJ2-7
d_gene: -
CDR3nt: TGCGCCAGCAGCCTACTAGAGGGGTACGAGCAGTACTTC
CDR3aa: CASSLLEGYEQYF

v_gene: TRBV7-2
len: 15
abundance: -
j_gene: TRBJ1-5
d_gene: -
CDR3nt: TGTGCCAGCAGCTTCGGGACGGGTAGCAATCAGCCCCAGCATTTT
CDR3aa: CASSFGTGSNQPQHF

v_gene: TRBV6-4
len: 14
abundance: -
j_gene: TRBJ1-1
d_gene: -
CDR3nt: TGTGCCAGCAGTAGGGGGGGCACGAACACTGAAGCTTTCTTT
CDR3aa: CASSRGGTNTEAFF

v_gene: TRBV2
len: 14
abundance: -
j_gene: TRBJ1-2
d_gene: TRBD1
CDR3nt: TGTGCCAGCAGTTCTACAGGGGGCGGCTATGGCTACACCTTC
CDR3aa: CASSSTGGGYGYTF

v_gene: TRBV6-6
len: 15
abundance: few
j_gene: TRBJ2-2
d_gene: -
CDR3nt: TGTGCCAGCAGTTACAAGGGAACGAACACCGGGGAGCTGTTTTTT
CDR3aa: CASSYKGTNTGELFF

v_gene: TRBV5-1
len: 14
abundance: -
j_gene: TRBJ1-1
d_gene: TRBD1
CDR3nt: TGCGCCAGCTCTCGGGACAGGGTGAACACTGAAGCTTTCTTT
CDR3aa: CASSRDRVNTEAFF

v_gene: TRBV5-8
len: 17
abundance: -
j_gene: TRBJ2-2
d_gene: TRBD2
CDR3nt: TGTGCCAGCAGCCTTATAGCGGGAGAGCGGTACACCGGGGAGCTGTTTTTT
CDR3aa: CASSLIAGERYTGELFF

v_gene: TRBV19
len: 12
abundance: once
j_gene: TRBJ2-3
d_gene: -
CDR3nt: TGTGCCAGTAACGGGGGTGGAGATACGCAGTATTTT
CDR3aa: CASNGGGDTQYF

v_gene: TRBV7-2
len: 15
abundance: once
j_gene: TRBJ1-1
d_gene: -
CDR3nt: TGTGCCAGCAGCTTAGTGGCAGGGACCGGGGCTGAAGCTTTCTTT
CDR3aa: CASSLVAGTGAEAFF

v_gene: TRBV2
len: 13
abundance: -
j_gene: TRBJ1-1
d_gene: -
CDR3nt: TGTGCCAGCAGGCAGACAGGAGTCACTGAAGCTTTCTTT
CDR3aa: CASRQTGVTEAFF

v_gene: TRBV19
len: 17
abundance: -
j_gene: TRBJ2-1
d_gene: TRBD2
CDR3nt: TGTGCCAGTAGGACCCTCGGGACTAGCGGGAACCACAATGAGCAGTTCTTC
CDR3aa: CASRTLGTSGNHNEQFF

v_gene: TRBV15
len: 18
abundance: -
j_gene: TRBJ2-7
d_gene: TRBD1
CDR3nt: TGTGCCACCAGCAGAGAAGGACAGGGGGCCGTTTTCTCCTACGAGCAGTACTTC
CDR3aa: CATSREGQGAVFSYEQYF